These 10 T cell receptor beta chains were sequenced from one sample in a study of cytomegalovirus exposure and HLA in healthy donors. With 60 Vbeta and 13 Jbeta primers, the PCR was carried out. The method was immunoSEQ multiplex PCR; TCRdb's version includes in-frame clones alone and lacks a portion of them. Here the sample spans roughly 200,000 clones, under 85% being singletons. Sequencing was done on a sample of PBMCs. The origin of the receptors is a male donor in good health and CMV-seronegative.

CDR3 protein: CASSVGFSYEQYF. Here the CDR3 DNA reads TGTGCCAGCAGCGTGGGCTTCTCCTACGAGCAGTACTTC. The chain recombines TRBV11-1 with TRBJ2-7; D not certain. The CDR3 consists of 13 residues. Germline V gives CDR1 SGHAT, CDR2 FQDESV (reference sequence). Trimming removed 5 bases at V and 0 bases at J, with 8 bases between.

V is TRBV5-1 and J is TRBJ2-3; 10 bases are shared with TRBD1. V lost 4 bases, J lost 5 bases, and 4 bases stayed unmatched. CDR1 is SGHRS, CDR2 YFSETQ, per germline. The CDR3 has 14 amino acids. The CDR3 nucleotides read TGCGCCAGCAGCCCGGGACAGGGGATAGATACGCAGTATTTT. Residues: CASSPGQGIDTQYF.

This clone has only a few counts. V is TRBV15 and J is TRBJ2-5, with no clear D. Looked up from germline, CDR1 is LNHNV and CDR2 is YYDKDF (reference sequence). The CDR3 runs 14 residues. Trimming pared 3 bases from V and 4 bases from J, leaving 12 bases between. The CDR3 DNA reads as TGTGCCACCAGCAGGAGGAACACTTTAGAGACCCAGTACTTC. Its translation is CATSRRNTLETQYF.

This chain uses TRBV30 with TRBJ2-7, with 9 bases fitting TRBD1. Germline loops: CDR1 GTSNPN, CDR2 SVGIG (reference sequence). Trimming removed 0 bases from V and 6 bases from J; junction bases left unmatched: 3. The CDR3 length is 13 residues. The CDR3 reads CAWSVQGASEQYF. The CDR3 bases are TGTGCCTGGAGTGTACAGGGGGCTAGCGAGCAGTACTTC.

This sequence joins TRBV28 and TRBJ1-4; perhaps TRBD1 as D (5 bases). The germline V and J ends were trimmed by 7 bases and 7 bases, with 16 bases remaining between them. Germline V lookup: CDR1 MDHEN, CDR2 SYDVKM. This CDR3 contains 14 residues. The CDR3 loop reads CASITGQLSEKLFF. For the CDR3, the DNA is TGTGCCAGCATAACAGGACAACTTAGTGAAAAACTGTTTTTT.

This rearrangement joins TRBV30 to TRBJ1-3, with D perhaps matching TRBD1 (6 bases). Trimming pared 8 bases from V and 4 bases from J, leaving 12 bases between. The V gene's germline CDR1 is GTSNPN and CDR2 SVGIG (reference sequence). The CDR3 covers 12 residues. CDR3 nucleotides: TGTGCCCGGGGGGGCGCGGGAAACACCATATATTTT. The encoded protein is CARGGAGNTIYF. The full variable domain, completed using reference TRBV30 and TRBJ1-3, is SQTIHQWPATLVQPVGSPLSLECTVEGTSNPNLYWYRQAAGRGLQLLFYSVGIGQISSEVPQNLSASRPQDRQFILSSKKLLLSDSGFYLCARGGAGNTIYFGEGSWLTVV.

The chain is built from TRBV19 and TRBJ1-5; tentative D call: TRBD1 (6 bases). Trimming took off 3 bases at V and 1 base at J, with 13 bases between the two ends. Germline CDR1 reads LNHDA; CDR2 reads SQIVND (reference sequence). This CDR3 is built from 16 residues. The CDR3 loop reads CASSIRDNQSNQPQHF. For the CDR3, the DNA is TGTGCCAGTAGTATCCGGGACAATCAGAGCAATCAGCCCCAGCATTTT.

This chain joins TRBV7-9 and TRBJ1-3; perhaps TRBD1 as D (5 bases). Germline assignment: CDR1 SEHNR and CDR2 FQNEAQ (reference sequence). The V end was cut by 5 bases, the J end by 2 bases, with 10 bases between. There are 14 residues in the CDR3. The CDR3 DNA reads TGTGCCAGCAGCCCCCAGGGAACTGGAAACACCATATATTTT. Translating gives CASSPQGTGNTIYF.

The chain links TRBV5-1 to TRBJ1-4; 9 bases are shared with TRBD1. CDR3 length equals 16 residues. CDR1 and CDR2 from the germline V gene are SGHRS and YFSETQ. The J segment lost 6 bases and the V segment lost 7 bases, leaving 13 bases of the junction unmatched. CDR3 in DNA: TGCGCCAGCGGAGAGGGACAGGGCAATTCCTATGAAAAACTGTTTTTT. Residues: CASGEGQGNSYEKLFF. The entire variable domain, with the rest obtained from reference TRBV5-1 and TRBJ1-4, is as follows: KAGVTQTPRYLIKTRGQQVTLSCSPISGHRSVSWYQQTPGQGLQFLFEYFSETQRNKGNFPGRFSGRQFSNSRSEMNVSTLELGDSALYLCASGEGQGNSYEKLFFGSGTQLSVL.

Turning to this clone: Other DNA sequences of this sample code for an identical CDR3. This chain connects TRBV7-3 to TRBJ1-1; D remains ambiguous. From germline, CDR1 is SGHTA and CDR2 FQGTGA. Deletions cut 6 bases from V and 1 base from J, with 9 bases between. There are 13 residues in the CDR3. The CDR3 is CASSLTGNTEAFF. The DNA of the CDR3 is TGTGCCAGCAGTCTCACCGGGAACACTGAAGCTTTCTTT.